The rows below give T cell receptor beta chains drawn from one sample of a study of beta chain features in type 1 diabetes. Clones were sequenced by immunoSEQ multiplex PCR, and TCRdb holds only the in-frame ones, with some missing. The top ten hold approximately 0.053% of the sample, which has hundreds of thousands of clones, roughly two thirds seen once. The sample was naive CD4+ T cells from blood. Every receptor here comes from a man aged 30-40 years in good health. Each CDR3 is given without its conserved first and last residue. The order of the fields is V gene, CDR3 protein.

TRBV30 | ALSGRSYNEQF
TRBV27 | ASTRDSRSYEQY
TRBV20-1 | VGTDNTEAF
TRBV30 | AWSVRVTDTQY
TRBV7-9 | ASTGLDVYT
TRBV28 | ASSLVGGSRENEQY
TRBV30 | AWSHRTGWQETQY
TRBV9 | ASSVSPGPYGYT
TRBV18 | ASSPMYQETQY
TRBV29-1 | SVEDTRDGSSNYGYT
TRBV30 | AWSAGAYNEQF
TRBV7-6 | ASSLLGIGSGANVLT
TRBV2 | ASRRMSGETQY
TRBV30 | AWSTGAENTEAF
TRBV30 | ASSGEGEQY
TRBV9 | ASSPQGREETQY
TRBV9 | ASSGQGSYEQY
TRBV29-1 | SVRTATMNTEAF
TRBV6-6 | ASSRAGGHSYNEQF
TRBV29-1 | SVEGTALYNEQF
TRBV2 | ASSDYNEQF
TRBV30 | AWSVGGFGKLF
TRBV28 | ASTPTGGGQF
TRBV7-9 | ASSRTAEGTQY
TRBV19 | ASSMPGANVLT
TRBV30 | AWTRDRRNYGYT
TRBV30 | AWKTGTSGYT
TRBV4-3 | ASSQEVWDWADEQY
TRBV7-9 | ASSPDRGDEQY
TRBV30 | AWIRLAEAGEQF
TRBV11-2 | ASSLGGQGSQPQH
TRBV28 | ATLTGPYGYT
TRBV29-1 | SVGDTEAF
TRBV7-2 | ASSARTSGLSYNEQF
TRBV10-3 | AISESGTEQY
TRBV7-8 | ASSLGGQLSPLH
TRBV30 | AWSVGWGSYEQY
TRBV23-1 | ASSQFTGPKGANVLT
TRBV30 | AWNPGGNEQF
TRBV28 | ASKFSGTNTGELF